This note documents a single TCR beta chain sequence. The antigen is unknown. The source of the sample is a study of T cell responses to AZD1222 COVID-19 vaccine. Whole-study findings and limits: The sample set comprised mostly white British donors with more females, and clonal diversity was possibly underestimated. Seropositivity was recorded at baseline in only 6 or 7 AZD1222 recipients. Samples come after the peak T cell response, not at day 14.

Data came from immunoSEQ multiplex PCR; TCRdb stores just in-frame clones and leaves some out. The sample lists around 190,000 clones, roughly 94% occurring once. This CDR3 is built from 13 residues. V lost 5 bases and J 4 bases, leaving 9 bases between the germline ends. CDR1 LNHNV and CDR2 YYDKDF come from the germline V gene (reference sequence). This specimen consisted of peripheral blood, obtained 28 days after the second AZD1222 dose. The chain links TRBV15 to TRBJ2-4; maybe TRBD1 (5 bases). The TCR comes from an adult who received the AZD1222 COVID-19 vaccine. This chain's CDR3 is CATSHRQKNIQYF. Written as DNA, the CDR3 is TGTGCCACCAGCCACCGACAGAAAAACATTCAGTACTTC.